The text below deals with one T cell receptor (beta chain). The antigen is unknown. This record belongs to a study of cytomegalovirus exposure and HLA in healthy donors. Study-wide results and caveats: Presence/absence analyses rested on an assumption that sequencing depth was roughly uniform across donors. Some TCR beta chains (roughly 150 of them) were listed as cytomegalovirus-associated. Most of the CMV-associated TCR beta chains (in a later analysis) appeared to be HLA-restricted.

PCR was performed using 60 Vbeta and 13 Jbeta primers. TCRdb keeps only in-frame clones here, not all; method: immunoSEQ multiplex PCR. The sample shows about 130,000 clones, 75% to 85% of them seen only once. From germline, CDR1 is SNHLY and CDR2 FYNNEI. The CDR3 runs 18 residues. The V gene lost 6 bases and the J gene lost 6 bases, with 30 bases spanning the gap. The V call is TRBV2, the J call TRBJ2-7; a weak D match, TRBD2 (6 bases). The material sequenced was PBMCs. The sequence was obtained from a woman aged 40 to 50 in good health and CMV-seronegative. The DNA for the CDR3 is TGTGCCAGCAGGGCTGGGGCGGGGTGGATAGCGGCGTCGGGCGAGCAGTACTTC. This sequence encodes CASRAGAGWIAASGEQYF. Variable domain in full (rest from reference TRBV2 and TRBJ2-7): EPEVTQTPSHQVTQMGQEVILRCVPISNHLYFYWYRQILGQKVEFLVSFYNNEISEKSEIFDDQFSVERPDGSNFTLKIRSTKLEDSAMYFCASRAGAGWIAASGEQYFGPGTRLTVT.